The rows below give T cell receptor beta chains drawn from one sample of a study of blood T cell repertoires in COVID-19. Data came from immunoSEQ multiplex PCR; TCRdb stores just in-frame clones and leaves some out. The sample records some 300,000 clones, around nine tenths being singletons. The sequenced sample was PBMCs or T cells enriched from blood (not recorded which). All receptors come from a woman between 50 and 59 years old who had been exposed to COVID-19. The CDR3 runs from the conserved cysteine through the conserved F or W.

J gene | V gene | CDR3 protein
TRBJ2-1 | TRBV19 | CASSIRTVNYDEQFF
TRBJ1-2 | TRBV18 | CASSPGQGYEGYTF
TRBJ2-7 | TRBV28 | CASSRVENYEQYF
TRBJ1-3 | TRBV28 | CASRLSQGAGNTIYF
TRBJ2-3 | TRBV24-1 | CATGPQRGGRSDTQYF
TRBJ1-5 | TRBV6-1 | CASSESTSGQGMQPQHF
TRBJ1-2 | TRBV25-1 | CASSEGDRSPYGYTF
TRBJ2-7 | TRBV3-1/TRBV3-2 | CASSLSRGWVDEQYF
TRBJ2-2 | TRBV29-1 | CSVGQGTNTGELFF
TRBJ2-1 | TRBV4-1 | CASSERGGGYNEQFF
TRBJ2-3 | TRBV6-5 | CASSYSNSRITDTQYF
TRBJ2-1 | TRBV2 | CASSLGGTGEQFF
TRBJ2-3 | TRBV5-8 | CASSLLWGGHADTQYF
TRBJ1-5 | TRBV5-8 | CASSPWDSQNQPQHF